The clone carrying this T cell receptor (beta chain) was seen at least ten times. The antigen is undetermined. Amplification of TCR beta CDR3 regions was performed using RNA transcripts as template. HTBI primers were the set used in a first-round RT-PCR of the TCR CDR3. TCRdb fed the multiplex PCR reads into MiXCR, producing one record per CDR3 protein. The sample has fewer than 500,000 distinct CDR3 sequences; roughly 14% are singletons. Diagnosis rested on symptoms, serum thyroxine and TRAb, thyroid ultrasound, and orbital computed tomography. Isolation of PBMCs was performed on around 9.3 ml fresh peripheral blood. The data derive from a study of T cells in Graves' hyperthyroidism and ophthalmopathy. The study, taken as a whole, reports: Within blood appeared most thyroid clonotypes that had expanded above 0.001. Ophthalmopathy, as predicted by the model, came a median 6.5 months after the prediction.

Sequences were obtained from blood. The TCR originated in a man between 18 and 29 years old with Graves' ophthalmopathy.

CDR3 bases: TGTGCCAGCAGTTACTCTCCTGAGGGCTCTGGCTACACCTTC. As protein: CASSYSPEGSGYTF. The rearrangement joins TRBV6-5 to TRBJ1-2; no definite D call. Between the trimmed V and J ends, which lost 0 bases and 7 bases, there was a span of 12 bases. The CDR3 totals 14 residues. Germline V gene lookup returns CDR1 MNHEY and CDR2 SVGAGI.